This is a list of T cell receptor beta chains from one sample in a study of regulatory T cells in long-lasting Graves disease. TCRdb re-derived calls from the multiplex PCR reads in MiXCR, one entry per CDR3 protein. The profile shows about 210,000 distinct CDR3 sequences, approximately 18% of them singletons. This sample was also put to use in a study of T cells in Graves' hyperthyroidism and ophthalmopathy.

The sample here was peripheral blood mononuclear cells (PBMCs), taken at new diagnosis, from a patient treated with antithyroid drugs. These receptors were taken from a woman younger than 45 with Graves disease. The CDR3 runs from the conserved cysteine through the conserved F or W. Fields, in order: CDR3 protein, D gene, J gene, V gene. The D gene is left open where the match is weak.

CDR3: CASSLEGVGVRQETQYF
D: NA
J: TRBJ2-5
V: TRBV5-1

CDR3: CAWSARGVNTEAFF
D: TRBD1
J: TRBJ1-1
V: TRBV30

CDR3: CASSLQGAREKLFF
D: TRBD1
J: TRBJ1-4
V: TRBV5-6

CDR3: CASSPGWGQGDTGELFF
D: TRBD1
J: TRBJ2-2
V: TRBV12-3/TRBV12-4

CDR3: CASSFLPDREQFF
D: NA
J: TRBJ2-1
V: TRBV11-2

CDR3: CASSEAEDRRNIQYF
D: TRBD1
J: TRBJ2-4
V: TRBV6-1

CDR3: CASSLGIGGPWGTEAFF
D: NA
J: TRBJ1-1
V: TRBV12-3/TRBV12-4

CDR3: CASSYKGWQPQHF
D: NA
J: TRBJ1-5
V: TRBV6-5

CDR3: CASSLAPGTGVEQYF
D: TRBD1
J: TRBJ2-7
V: TRBV7-2

CDR3: CASVGSRAYNEQFF
D: NA
J: TRBJ2-1
V: TRBV2

CDR3: CATSRSGGGETQYF
D: TRBD2
J: TRBJ2-5
V: TRBV24-1

CDR3: CASSIRPGDSPLHF
D: NA
J: TRBJ1-6
V: TRBV2

CDR3: CASSPGPAKGSGNTVYF
D: NA
J: TRBJ1-3
V: TRBV5-1

CDR3: CASSYDRWIDYGYTF
D: NA
J: TRBJ1-2
V: TRBV28

CDR3: CASTPPGGSHEQYF
D: TRBD1
J: TRBJ2-7
V: TRBV2

CDR3: CASSRETSGREQYF
D: TRBD2
J: TRBJ2-7
V: TRBV7-9

CDR3: CASSIPTGGGYGYTF
D: NA
J: TRBJ1-2
V: TRBV19